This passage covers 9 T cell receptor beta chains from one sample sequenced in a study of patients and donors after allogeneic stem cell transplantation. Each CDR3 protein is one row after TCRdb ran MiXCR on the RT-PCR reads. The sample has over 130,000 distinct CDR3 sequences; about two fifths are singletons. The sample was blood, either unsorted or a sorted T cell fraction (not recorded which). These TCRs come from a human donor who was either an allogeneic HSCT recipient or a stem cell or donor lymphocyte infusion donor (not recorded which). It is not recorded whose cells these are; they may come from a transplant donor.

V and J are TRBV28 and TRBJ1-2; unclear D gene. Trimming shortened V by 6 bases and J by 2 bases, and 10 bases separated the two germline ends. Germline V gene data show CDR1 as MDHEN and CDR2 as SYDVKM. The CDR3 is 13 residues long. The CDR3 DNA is TGTGCCAGCAGCTCCTCGGTAAACTATGGCTACACCTTC. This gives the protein CASSSSVNYGYTF.

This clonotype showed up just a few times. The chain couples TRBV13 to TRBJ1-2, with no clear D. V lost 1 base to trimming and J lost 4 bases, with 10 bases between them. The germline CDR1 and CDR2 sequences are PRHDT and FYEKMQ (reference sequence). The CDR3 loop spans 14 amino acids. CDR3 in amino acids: CASSLARYLYGYTF. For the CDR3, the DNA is TGTGCCAGCAGCTTAGCCCGCTACCTCTATGGCTACACCTTC.

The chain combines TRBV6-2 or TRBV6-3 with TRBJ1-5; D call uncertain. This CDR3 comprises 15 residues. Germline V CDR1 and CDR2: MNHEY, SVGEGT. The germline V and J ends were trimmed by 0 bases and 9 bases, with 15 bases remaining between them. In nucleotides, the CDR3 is TGTGCCAGCAGTTACTCCTCGGGTCGCCGGGGGCCCCAGCATTTT. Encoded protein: CASSYSSGRRGPQHF.

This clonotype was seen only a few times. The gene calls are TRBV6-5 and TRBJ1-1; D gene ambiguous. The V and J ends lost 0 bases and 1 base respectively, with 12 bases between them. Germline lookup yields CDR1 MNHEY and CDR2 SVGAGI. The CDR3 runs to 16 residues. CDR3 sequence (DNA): TGTGCCAGCAGTTACTCGGCGCTCAGGTGGAACACTGAAGCTTTCTTT. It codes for CASSYSALRWNTEAFF.

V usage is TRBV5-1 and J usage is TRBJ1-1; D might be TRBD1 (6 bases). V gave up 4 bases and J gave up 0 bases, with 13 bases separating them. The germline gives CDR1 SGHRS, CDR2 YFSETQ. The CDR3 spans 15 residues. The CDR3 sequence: CASSIYRALNTEAFF. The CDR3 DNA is TGCGCCAGCAGCATCTACAGGGCTTTGAACACTGAAGCTTTCTTT.

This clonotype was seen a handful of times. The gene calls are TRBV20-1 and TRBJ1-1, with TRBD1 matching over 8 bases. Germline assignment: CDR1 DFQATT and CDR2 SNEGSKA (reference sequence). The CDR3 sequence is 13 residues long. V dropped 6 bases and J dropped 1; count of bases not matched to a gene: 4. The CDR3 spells CSATDRGNTEAFF. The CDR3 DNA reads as TGCAGTGCAACTGACAGGGGGAACACTGAAGCTTTCTTT.

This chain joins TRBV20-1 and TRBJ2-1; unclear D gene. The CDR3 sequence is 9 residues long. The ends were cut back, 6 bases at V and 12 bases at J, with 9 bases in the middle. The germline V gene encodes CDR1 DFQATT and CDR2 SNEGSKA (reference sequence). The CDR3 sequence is CSAKMGQFF. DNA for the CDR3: TGCAGTGCAAAAATGGGGCAGTTCTTC.

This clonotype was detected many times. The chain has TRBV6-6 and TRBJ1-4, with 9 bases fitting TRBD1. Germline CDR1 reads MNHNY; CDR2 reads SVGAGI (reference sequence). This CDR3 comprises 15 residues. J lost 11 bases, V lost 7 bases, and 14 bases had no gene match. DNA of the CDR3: TGTGCCAGCACCCACGGGGACAGGGTAGAAGGGAAACTGTTTTTT. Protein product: CASTHGDRVEGKLFF.

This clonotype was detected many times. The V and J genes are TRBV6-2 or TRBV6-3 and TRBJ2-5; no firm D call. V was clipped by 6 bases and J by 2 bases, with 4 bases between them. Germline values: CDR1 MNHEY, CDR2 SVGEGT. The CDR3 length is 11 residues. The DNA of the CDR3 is TGTGCCAGCAGCCCTCAAGAGACCCAGTACTTC. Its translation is CASSPQETQYF.